The 32 T cell receptor beta chains below come from one sample, sequenced in a study of CD8 T cells in Susac syndrome. Random hexamers primed reverse transcription of about 0.45 to 1 ug RNA. TCRdb used MiXCR to reprocess the immunoSEQ multiplex PCR reads, holding one entry per CDR3 protein. This sample has 100,000 to 150,000 distinct CDR3 sequences, with about 95% found just once. The sample comprised CD4+ T cells from PBMCs. The receptor source for this set is a human donor in good health.

This chain uses TRBV4-1 with TRBJ1-2; 10 nucleotides line up with TRBD1. V gave up 3 bases and J gave up 4 bases; unmatched junction bases: 2. Germline loops: CDR1 MGHRA, CDR2 YSYEKL. CDR3 length equals 14 residues. The CDR3: CASSQGTGAYGYTF. For the CDR3, the DNA is TGCGCCAGCAGCCAGGGGACAGGGGCCTATGGCTACACCTTC.

The chain has TRBV29-1 and TRBJ2-4, with no clear D. Germline CDR1 SQVTM, CDR2 ANQGSEA. There are 15 residues in the CDR3. V was cut by 4 bases and J by 6 bases, with 19 bases left in between. As DNA, the CDR3 is TGCAGCGTTGCAGAATCCTCACGTAGGGTAAACATTCAGTACTTC. This gives the protein CSVAESSRRVNIQYF.

The CDR3 nucleotides read TGTGCCACCAGCAGAGATTTGGGGCCCGCGGAGCTGTTTTTT. Its protein product is CATSRDLGPAELFF. This chain joins TRBV15 and TRBJ2-2; possible D gene TRBD1, 5 bases. The CDR3 contains 14 residues. V dropped 0 bases and J dropped 10 bases, with 12 bases sitting between them. The germline V gene encodes CDR1 LNHNV and CDR2 YYDKDF (reference sequence).

The chain uses TRBV19 and TRBJ2-7, with D unclear. This CDR3 comprises 16 residues. The V end lost 6 bases, the J end lost 0 bases, and 18 bases lay between the germline ends. Germline CDR1 and CDR2: LNHDA and SQIVND (reference sequence). The CDR3 DNA reads as TGTGCCAGTAGCCTCGTTCGGAATTTTAACTCCTACGAGCAGTACTTC. Translation: CASSLVRNFNSYEQYF.

The V gene is TRBV5-6, the J gene TRBJ1-3; 8 nucleotides agree with TRBD1. The germline V gene encodes CDR1 SGHDT and CDR2 YYEEEE. Trimming at V came to 4 bases and at J to 2 bases, leaving 2 bases not matched to a gene. The CDR3 contains 14 residues. The CDR3 bases are TGTGCCAGCAGCCAGACAGGGGCTGGAAACACCATATATTTT. Its protein is CASSQTGAGNTIYF.

The chain joins TRBV28 to TRBJ2-6, with D perhaps given as TRBD1 or TRBD2 (5 bases each). Germline lookup yields CDR1 MDHEN and CDR2 SYDVKM. V shed 5 bases and J shed 1 base, with 12 bases lying between them. The CDR3 extends over 16 amino acids. CDR3 sequence reads: CASSPPWGSGANVLTF. CDR3 DNA: TGTGCCAGCAGTCCGCCGTGGGGGTCTGGGGCCAACGTCCTGACTTTC. Looking up the rest from reference TRBV28 and TRBJ2-6 gives the full variable domain: DVKVTQSSRYLVKRTGEKVFLECVQDMDHENMFWYRQDPGLGLRLIYFSYDVKMKEKGDIPEGYSVSREKKERFSLILESASTNQTSMYLCASSPPWGSGANVLTFGAGSRLTVL.

The rearrangement joins TRBV3-1 to TRBJ2-3; tentative D call: TRBD2 (5 bases). The CDR3 consists of 15 residues. Trimming shortened V by 0 bases and J by 2 bases, and 9 bases separated the two germline ends. Germline V gene lookup returns CDR1 LGHDT and CDR2 YNNKEL (reference sequence). The CDR3 spells CASSQDPDSTDTQYF. CDR3 coding DNA: TGTGCCAGCAGCCAAGATCCGGACTCCACAGATACGCAGTATTTT.

This chain links TRBV3-1 with TRBJ2-2; D is unclear. The CDR3 is 16 amino acids. V gave up 0 bases and J gave up 6 bases, with 14 bases separating them. The germline V gene has CDR1 LGHDT and CDR2 YNNKEL (reference sequence). In DNA, the CDR3 is TGTGCCAGCAGCCAAGAATTTAACCCCCGGTCCGGGGAGCTGTTTTTT. Protein: CASSQEFNPRSGELFF.

The chain recombines TRBV30 with TRBJ2-1; TRBD1 agrees at 7 bases. The germline CDR1 and CDR2 sequences are GTSNPN and SVGIG (reference sequence). Losses at the gene ends were 3 bases for V and 2 bases for J; bases not matched to a gene: 4. This CDR3 comprises 14 residues. The CDR3 region is CAWRDRATYNEQFF. CDR3 nucleotide sequence: TGTGCCTGGAGAGACAGGGCCACCTACAATGAGCAGTTCTTC.

The gene calls are TRBV23-1 and TRBJ2-5; D is tentatively TRBD1 or TRBD2 (5 bases each). TRBV23-1 is recorded as an ORF, its role being uncertain. This CDR3 has 13 amino acids. The V end lost 2 bases, the J end lost 9 bases, and 13 bases lay between the germline ends. CDR3 DNA: TGCGCCAGCAGTCAAAGGGGACGCGAGGCCCAGTACTTC. Residues: CASSQRGREAQYF.

This sequence joins TRBV29-1 and TRBJ2-1; 10 bases agree with TRBD2. Germline V gene sequence: CDR1 SQVTM, CDR2 ANQGSEA. This CDR3 spans 14 amino acids. CDR3 coding DNA: TGCAGTCTCCTATCCGGGGCTAGCGGGAGTGTTGCGTTCTTC. This encodes CSLLSGASGSVAFF.

The CDR3 spells CASSLGQAPYEQYF. The CDR3 DNA reads TGCGCCAGCAGCTTGGGGCAGGCTCCCTACGAGCAGTACTTC. This chain joins TRBV5-1 and TRBJ2-7; no reliable D call. The ends were cut back, 0 bases at V and 2 bases at J, with 9 bases in the middle. In germline, CDR1 is SGHRS, CDR2 YFSETQ. The CDR3 runs to 14 residues.

This chain joins TRBV30 and TRBJ2-4; 7 positions match TRBD1. This CDR3 has 13 residues. V shed 1 base, J shed 5 bases, and the junction held 2 bases outside the gene matches. Germline CDR1 reads GTSNPN; CDR2 reads SVGIG (reference sequence). The DNA of the CDR3 is TGTGCCTGGAGTGCTGGACAGGAAAACATTCAGTACTTC. It specifies CAWSAGQENIQYF.

This chain uses TRBV20-1 with TRBJ2-3; D gene uncertain. CDR3 size: 11 residues. Trimming took 2 bases from V and 4 from J, leaving 4 bases between them. Germline CDR1 reads DFQATT; CDR2 reads SNEGSKA (reference sequence). CDR3 DNA sequence: TGCAGTGCTAGAAAGGCAGATACGCAGTATTTT. It translates to CSARKADTQYF.

The CDR3 loop is CSANRGAYEQYF. In DNA, the CDR3 is TGCAGTGCCAACAGGGGAGCCTACGAGCAGTACTTC. This chain links TRBV20-1 with TRBJ2-7; 7 bases fit TRBD1. The V gene's germline CDR1 is DFQATT and CDR2 SNEGSKA (reference sequence). This CDR3 is built from 12 residues. The V gene end was trimmed by 6 bases and the J gene end by 2 bases; junction bases not matched to a gene: 4.

The chain couples TRBV5-4 to TRBJ2-7; perhaps TRBD1 as D (6 bases). The CDR3 consists of 15 residues. Germline values: CDR1 SGHNT, CDR2 YYREEE (reference sequence). V lost 3 bases and J 2 bases, leaving 15 bases between the germline ends. CDR3 DNA: TGTGCCAGCAGCTGGAAGGACAGCCCCACCTACGAGCAGTACTTC. This encodes CASSWKDSPTYEQYF.

In the case of this clonotype: At one end the junction does not follow the germline gene, possibly because of a read error. The chain combines TRBV12-3 or TRBV12-4 with TRBJ2-1; D not resolved. This CDR3 has 11 residues. CDR3 in DNA: TGCGCCAGCGCTCAGGCGCGAGAGCAGTTCTTC. Translation gives CASAQAREQFF.

CDR3 amino acids: CASSYTDYNEQFF. CDR3 DNA sequence: TGTGCCAGCAGTTACACCGACTACAATGAGCAGTTCTTC. The rearrangement uses TRBV6-6 and TRBJ2-1; D remains unclear. The CDR3 has 13 amino acids. With 2 bases removed from V and 3 bases from J, the gap between germline ends came to 5 bases. Germline V gene data show CDR1 as MNHNY and CDR2 as SVGAGI (reference sequence).

This chain joins TRBV29-1 and TRBJ2-3, with 7 bases identical to TRBD2. J lost 0 bases, V lost 5 bases, and 5 bases had no gene match. The germline CDR1 and CDR2 sequences are SQVTM and ANQGSEA. This CDR3 has 14 residues. Here the CDR3 reads CSVSGTTSTDTQYF. CDR3 DNA: TGCAGCGTTTCGGGGACTACTAGCACAGATACGCAGTATTTT.

J is TRBJ2-5 and V is TRBV30; 9 bases are shared with TRBD2. The V segment lost 4 bases and the J segment 5 bases; nucleotides outside the gene matches: 8. The CDR3 is 14 amino acids. Germline V gene data show CDR1 as GTSNPN and CDR2 as SVGIG (reference sequence). CDR3 nucleotides: TGTGCCTGGACGATCGGCGCGGGAGGGGAGACCCAGTACTTC. Translation: CAWTIGAGGETQYF. The full variable domain, its missing parts supplied by reference TRBV30 and TRBJ2-5, is SQTIHQWPATLVQPVGSPLSLECTVEGTSNPNLYWYRQAAGRGLQLLFYSVGIGQISSEVPQNLSASRPQDRQFILSSKKLLLSDSGFYLCAWTIGAGGETQYFGPGTRLLVL.

This chain joins TRBV20-1 and TRBJ2-4; TRBD1 agrees at 8 bases. V dropped 5 bases and J dropped 13; count of bases not matched to a gene: 4. The CDR3 runs 10 residues. Germline CDR1 is DFQATT and CDR2 is SNEGSKA (reference sequence). CDR3 sequence reads: CSARTGLQYF. The CDR3, as DNA: TGCAGTGCTCGGACAGGGCTACAGTACTTC.

The rearrangement joins TRBV7-2 to TRBJ2-2, with a tentative D call TRBD2 (5 bases). In germline, CDR1 is SGHTA, CDR2 FQGNSA. V lost 3 bases to trimming and J lost 12 bases, with 14 bases between them. The CDR3 length is 13 residues. The CDR3 DNA sequence: TGTGCCAGCAGCTTCGGGGAACCAAGAAAGCTGTTTTTT. This sequence encodes CASSFGEPRKLFF.

This clonotype showed up just once. This chain links TRBV14 with TRBJ1-5; no clear D gene. The CDR3 runs to 13 residues. Trimming shortened V by 2 bases and J by 4 bases, and 6 bases separated the two germline ends. Germline CDR1 reads SGHDN; CDR2 reads FVKESK. The CDR3 DNA follows: TGTGCCAGCAGCCAACATACGAATCAGCCCCAGCATTTT. Its translation: CASSQHTNQPQHF.

The gene calls are TRBV7-9 and TRBJ2-2, with D perhaps matching TRBD2 (6 bases). Germline CDR1 reads SEHNR; CDR2 reads FQNEAQ (reference sequence). CDR3 length: 17 amino acids. Between the trimmed V and J ends, which lost 4 bases and 1 base, there was a span of 16 bases. The CDR3 DNA reads as TGTGCCAGCAGCTCTAGCGTATCCGGGGTGAACACCGGGGAGCTGTTTTTT. As protein: CASSSSVSGVNTGELFF.

This chain connects TRBV19 to TRBJ2-5; D remains unclear. Looked up from germline, CDR1 is LNHDA and CDR2 is SQIVND (reference sequence). CDR3 length: 13 amino acids. The ends were cut back, 5 bases at V and 1 base at J, with 8 bases in the middle. CDR3 residues: CASSDTRQETQYF. For the CDR3, the DNA is TGTGCCAGTAGTGACACGCGCCAAGAGACCCAGTACTTC.

This clonotype has just one count. V usage is TRBV7-6 and J usage is TRBJ2-7; 8 bases are shared with TRBD2. CDR3 length equals 16 residues. In germline, CDR1 is SGHVS, CDR2 FNYEAQ. V trimming: 0 bases; J trimming: 1 base; junction bases outside the gene matches: 5. The CDR3 coding sequence is TGTGCCAGCAGCTTAGCGCGGGGGGAGGCGTCCTACGAGCAGTACTTC. This encodes CASSLARGEASYEQYF.

The chain combines TRBV2 with TRBJ2-3, with D perhaps being TRBD1 or TRBD2 (6 bases each). CDR3 length equals 15 residues. Germline-derived CDR1 and CDR2 are SNHLY and FYNNEI. Trimming removed 4 bases from V and 5 bases from J, with 16 bases in between. This CDR3 reads CASSVGGAGGDTQYF. CDR3 bases: TGTGCCAGCAGTGTCGGGGGCGCCGGGGGAGATACGCAGTATTTT.

V and J are TRBV2 and TRBJ1-2; D remains ambiguous. The germline V gene has CDR1 SNHLY and CDR2 FYNNEI. Trimming took 6 bases from V and 4 from J, leaving 6 bases between them. CDR3 length: 11 amino acids. CDR3: CASRSSYGYTF. Written as DNA, the CDR3 is TGTGCCAGCAGAAGCAGCTATGGCTACACCTTC.

The rearrangement links TRBV25-1 to TRBJ2-7; the D gene is possibly TRBD2 (5 bases). The V gene's germline CDR1 is MGHDK and CDR2 SYGVNS. The CDR3 contains 15 residues. V lost 7 bases, J lost 2 bases, and 18 bases lay in between. The CDR3 DNA is TGTGCCAGCACGGGGTTTGATGTTGGGGCCTACGAGCAGTACTTC. Protein: CASTGFDVGAYEQYF.

The chain employs TRBV3-1 and TRBJ1-1; TRBD1 is a possible D gene (6 bases). This CDR3 is built from 11 residues. Germline assignment: CDR1 LGHDT and CDR2 YNNKEL (reference sequence). Trimming removed 4 bases at V and 8 bases at J, with 8 bases between. The CDR3 DNA reads TGTGCCAGCAGCCGGAGGGGGGAAGCTTTCTTT. Amino acid sequence: CASSRRGEAFF.

The V and J genes are TRBV19 and TRBJ2-5, with 8 bases lining up with TRBD2. The trim removed 7 bases at V and 3 bases at J, leaving 4 bases unmatched. This CDR3 spans 13 amino acids. Germline values: CDR1 LNHDA, CDR2 SQIVND (reference sequence). CDR3 nucleotides: TGTGCCAGTAAACCGGGACTAGAAGAGACCCAGTACTTC. It codes for CASKPGLEETQYF.

This rearrangement joins TRBV15 to TRBJ2-7; 11 bases agree with TRBD2. Trimming at V came to 3 bases and at J to 1 base, leaving 5 bases not matched to a gene. The CDR3 is 16 amino acids. Per the germline V gene, CDR1 is LNHNV and CDR2 is YYDKDF (reference sequence). The CDR3 reads CATSRARLAGSYEQYF. The DNA for the CDR3 is TGTGCCACCAGCAGGGCTCGACTAGCGGGATCCTACGAGCAGTACTTC.